What follows describes a single TCR beta chain. This clone was picked up a small number of times. There is no known antigen for this receptor. Qualities for individual bases were not recorded, and no much larger clone is one base off. The data stem from a study of blood T cell repertoires in COVID-19 (dated by TCRdb to 2020 to 2021). With regard to the full study: Samples from collaborators originated in the United States, Italy and Spain and spanned both the acute and convalescent phases of COVID-19. The prospective study material was composed of cDNA or gDNA derived from T cells, B-cell-depleted T cells, or PBMCs. Subjects who had been exposed to COVID-19, were actively infected with it, or had recovered from it provided the deeply sampled blood TCRbeta repertoires that made up the dataset. The repertoires were released in a freely available public database intended as a resource for research on the immune response to SARS-CoV-2. The samples were drawn from two sources: the first 160 participants of the ongoing ImmuneRACE study, and approximately 1,300 subjects contributed by 6 global collaborators. A de-identified subject ID, COVID-19 status, age in years and sex were almost always included in the sample metadata. Where available, HLA class I and class II types were obtained from metadata supplied by the sample provider rather than from assay-based typing.

Broad study findings and their caveats: How much clinical and demographic metadata was included differed by source and by participant, and the metadata was provided uncurated.

The CDR1 and CDR2 encoded by the germline V gene are MGHRA and YSYEKL. V loses 0 bases, J loses 0 bases, and the germline ends lie 21 bases apart. Its CDR3 holds 20 amino acids, cysteine through phenylalanine. CDR3 DNA is the only sequence kept; it has 60 bases, read in frame from the first base. At one collaborating source in Seattle, patients were enrolled during active infection and were followed longitudinally through the course of disease. Whole blood was collected in K2EDTA tubes by collaborating institutions according to the institutions' own protocols. For TCRbeta analysis, collaborator samples were shipped as frozen whole blood, as isolated PBMCs, or as DNA extracted from either sample type. TCRbeta CDR3 regions were amplified from genomic DNA using the immunoSEQ Assay, a bias-controlled multiplex PCR. Per the original workflow: Within the assay, amplification of reference gene primers was used to estimate how many nucleated cells each sample contained. Sequence reads were collapsed and filtered to measure the absolute abundance of every unique TCRbeta CDR3 rearrangement. For each sample, productive Simpson clonality was calculated by taking the square root of Simpson's diversity index across productive rearrangements. This immuneACCESS table, as held by TCRdb, lists in-frame sequences with V and J called but not all clones. Of the missing ones, under half trace to an unresolved V gene in checked studies; the others have no known cause. The DNA was the basis for D and trimming; V, J and clone size are from that table. The sample includes roughly 220,000 clones, with roughly nine tenths observed a single time. Together, the top ten hold more than 8.5% of the sample.

Sequencing input: peripheral blood. This sequence was found in a woman aged 45-60 years with COVID-19, enrolled during active disease. This receptor chain uses TRBV4-1 and TRBJ1-5, and the D gene may be TRBD1, 6 bases matching. The CDR3 is CASSQEGGRGLLYSNQPQHF. The sequenced DNA is TGCGCCAGCAGCCAAGAAGGGGGAAGAGGACTCCTATATAGCAATCAGCCCCAGCATTTT.